The rows below give T cell receptor beta chains drawn from one sample of a study of cytomegalovirus exposure and HLA in healthy donors. Profiling relied on immunoSEQ multiplex PCR, and the TCRdb table lists in-frame clones only, not all of them. This sample yields fewer than 200,000 clones, of which around nine tenths are seen a single time; 7.2% belongs to the top ten. The sample consisted of PBMCs. The receptors were gathered from a man aged 25-40 years in good health and CMV-seropositive. CDR3s include the opening cysteine and the closing phenylalanine or tryptophan.

V gene	J gene	CDR3 protein
TRBV7-3	TRBJ2-1	CASSSTAAGALYEQFF
TRBV7-9	TRBJ2-7	CASSRTGGAYEQYF
TRBV10-3	TRBJ2-2	CAITEGADTGELFF
TRBV10-3	TRBJ2-7	CAIKGQGHSEQYF
TRBV27	TRBJ1-4	CASSPMTGVGKLFF
TRBV14	TRBJ2-2	CASSQTSGTGELFF
TRBV7-6	TRBJ2-7	CASSLTGPLDRGPGEQYF
TRBV2	TRBJ2-2	CASSATSGMNTGELFF
TRBV4-2	TRBJ2-7	CASSQGASLAYEQYF
TRBV5-1	TRBJ2-3	CASSLEVAGGRDTQYF
TRBV5-1	TRBJ2-3	CASSLDPTETDTQYF
TRBV13	TRBJ1-2	CASSLGFRDRGLEGYTF
TRBV30	TRBJ1-6	CAWTNRGGDSPLHF
TRBV4-2	TRBJ2-3	CASSQDAGTSGSTDTQYF
TRBV6-4	TRBJ2-2	CASSAGASYTGELFF
TRBV9	TRBJ2-7	CASSVGTGSGEQYF
TRBV28	TRBJ2-5	CASSLTSGGQETQYF
TRBV7-2	TRBJ2-1	CASSSQVDFEQFF
TRBV19	TRBJ2-7	CASSKTVRLFLLWPYEQYF
TRBV6-1	TRBJ1-2	CASSERQDYGYTF
TRBV15	TRBJ2-3	CATSRPQGGTDTQYF
TRBV6-5	TRBJ2-7	CASSRSSGALYEQYF
TRBV7-6	TRBJ1-1	CASSLQRDMNTEAFF
TRBV23-1	TRBJ1-2	CASPQRGGLYGYTF
TRBV29-1	TRBJ2-1	CSVGTSGRYNEQFF
TRBV7-5	TRBJ1-6	CARSPSEGWDNSPLHF
TRBV6-1	TRBJ1-1	CASSEAFF
TRBV20-1	TRBJ2-1	CSAGGVNEQFF
TRBV7-3	TRBJ2-1	CASSIGTSGDEQFF
TRBV27	TRBJ2-1	CASRRTSGSWRNEQFF